This T cell receptor (beta chain) was sequenced for a study of blood T cell repertoires in COVID-19. Whole-study context: Samples taken during acute and convalescent COVID-19 were collected in the United States, Italy and Spain. Nucleic acid was either cDNA or gDNA, and it came from T cells, B-cell-depleted T cells, or PBMCs.

Germline V gene lookup returns CDR1 MDHEN and CDR2 SYDVKM. The CDR3 runs 15 residues. V was trimmed by 5 bases and J by 0 bases, leaving 13 bases between them. Repertoires were generated with immunoSEQ multiplex PCR, while TCRdb's copy carries only in-frame clones and drops some. The top ten clones hold over 2% of a sample with about 180,000 clones, nearly 90% of them seen once. Self-reported history from a screening survey and questionnaire set each donor's cohort. This sequence originates from a middle-aged woman with acute COVID-19. This rearrangement joins TRBV28 to TRBJ1-1; no clear D gene. Sequenced material: PBMCs or T cells enriched from blood (not recorded which). The CDR3 sequence: CASSLPGLMNTEAFF. CDR3 nucleotides: TGTGCCAGCAGTCTACCTGGACTTATGAACACTGAAGCTTTCTTT.